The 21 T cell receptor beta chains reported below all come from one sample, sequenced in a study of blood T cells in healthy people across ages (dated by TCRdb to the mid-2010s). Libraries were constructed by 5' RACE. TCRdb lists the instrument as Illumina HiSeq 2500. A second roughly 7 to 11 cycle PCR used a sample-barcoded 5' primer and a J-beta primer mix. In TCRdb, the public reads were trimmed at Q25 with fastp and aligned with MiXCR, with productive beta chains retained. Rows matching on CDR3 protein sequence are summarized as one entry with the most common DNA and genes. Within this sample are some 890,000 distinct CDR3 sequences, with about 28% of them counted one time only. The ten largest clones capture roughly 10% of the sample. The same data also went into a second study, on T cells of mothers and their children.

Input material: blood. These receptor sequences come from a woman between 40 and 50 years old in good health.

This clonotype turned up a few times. CDR3 bases: TGTGCCAGCAGCCCCGGGACAGGGGGAGTGAACACTGAAGCTTTCTTT. Protein sequence: CASSPGTGGVNTEAFF. V is TRBV7-2 and J is TRBJ1-1; 11 bases are shared with TRBD1. The ends lost 5 bases at V and 0 bases at J; junction bases unmatched: 5. The V gene's germline CDR1 is SGHTA and CDR2 FQGNSA. This CDR3 region has 16 residues.

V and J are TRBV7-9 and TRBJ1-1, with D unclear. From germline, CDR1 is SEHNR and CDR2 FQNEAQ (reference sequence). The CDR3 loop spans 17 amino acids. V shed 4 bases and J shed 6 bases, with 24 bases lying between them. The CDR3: CASSSTTTSPQWPEAFF. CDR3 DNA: TGTGCCAGCAGCTCCACAACGACAAGCCCTCAGTGGCCTGAAGCTTTCTTT. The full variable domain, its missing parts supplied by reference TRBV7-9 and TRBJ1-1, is DTGVSQNPRHKITKRGQNVTFRCDPISEHNRLYWYRQTLGQGPEFLTYFQNEAQLEKSRLLSDRFSAERPKGSFSTLEIQRTEQGDSAMYLCASSSTTTSPQWPEAFFGQGTRLTVV.

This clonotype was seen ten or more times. The CDR3 bases are TGTGCCAGCTCGCCCGACAGGGCCGGCTATGGCTACACCTTC. This gives the protein CASSPDRAGYGYTF. The chain carries TRBV18 and TRBJ1-2, with 7 bases identical to TRBD1. The trim removed 6 bases at V and 4 bases at J, leaving 8 bases unmatched. Germline values: CDR1 KGHSH, CDR2 LQKENI. The CDR3 is 14 residues long.

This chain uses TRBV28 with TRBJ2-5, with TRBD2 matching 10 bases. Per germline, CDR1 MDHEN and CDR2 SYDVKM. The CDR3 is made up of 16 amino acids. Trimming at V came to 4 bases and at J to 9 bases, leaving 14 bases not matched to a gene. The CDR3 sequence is CASSSPTAGGYMAQYF. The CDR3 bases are TGTGCCAGCAGTTCCCCTACAGCGGGGGGGTATATGGCCCAGTACTTC. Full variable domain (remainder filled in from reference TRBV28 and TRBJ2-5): DVKVTQSSRYLVKRTGEKVFLECVQDMDHENMFWYRQDPGLGLRLIYFSYDVKMKEKGDIPEGYSVSREKKERFSLILESASTNQTSMYLCASSSPTAGGYMAQYFGPGTRLLVL.

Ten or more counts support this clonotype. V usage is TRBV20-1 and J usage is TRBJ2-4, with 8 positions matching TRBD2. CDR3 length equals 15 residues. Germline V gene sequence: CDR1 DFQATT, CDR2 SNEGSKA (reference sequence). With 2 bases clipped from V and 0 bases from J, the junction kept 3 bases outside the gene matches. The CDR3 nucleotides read TGCAGTGCTAGACGGGGGGGAATAGCCAAAAACATTCAGTACTTC. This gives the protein CSARRGGIAKNIQYF.

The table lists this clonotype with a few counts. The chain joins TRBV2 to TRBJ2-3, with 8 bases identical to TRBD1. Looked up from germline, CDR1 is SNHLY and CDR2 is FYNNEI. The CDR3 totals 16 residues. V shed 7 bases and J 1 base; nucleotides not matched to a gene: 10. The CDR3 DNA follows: TGTGCCAGCATCCTCGGCAGGGGGCATGGCACAGATACGCAGTATTTT. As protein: CASILGRGHGTDTQYF.

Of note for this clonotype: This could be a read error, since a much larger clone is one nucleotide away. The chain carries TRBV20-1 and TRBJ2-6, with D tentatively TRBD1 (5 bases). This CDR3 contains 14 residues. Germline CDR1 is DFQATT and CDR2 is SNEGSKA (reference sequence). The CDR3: CSAPARSGADVLTF. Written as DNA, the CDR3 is TGCAGTGCCCCAGCGCGTTCTGGGGCCGACGTCCTGACTTTC.

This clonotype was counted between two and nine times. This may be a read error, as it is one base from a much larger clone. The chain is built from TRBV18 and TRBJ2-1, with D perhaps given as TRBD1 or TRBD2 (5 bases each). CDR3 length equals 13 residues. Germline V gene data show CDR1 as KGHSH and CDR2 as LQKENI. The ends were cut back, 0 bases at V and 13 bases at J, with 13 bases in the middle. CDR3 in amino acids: CASSPPGPETQFF. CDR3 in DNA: TGTGCCAGCTCACCACCGGGACCAGAGACCCAGTTCTTC. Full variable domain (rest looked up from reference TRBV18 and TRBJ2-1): NAGVMQNPRHLVRRRGQEARLRCSPMKGHSHVYWYRQLPEEGLKFMVYLQKENIIDESGMPKERFSAEFPKEGPSILRIQQVVRGDSAAYFCASSPPGPETQFFGPGTRLTVL.

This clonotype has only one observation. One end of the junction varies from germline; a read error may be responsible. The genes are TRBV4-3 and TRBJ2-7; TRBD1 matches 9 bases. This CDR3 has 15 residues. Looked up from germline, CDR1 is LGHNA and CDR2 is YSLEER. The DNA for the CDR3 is TGCACCAGCAGCCGAGGACAGGGGAGGACCTACGAGCAGTACTTC. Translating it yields CTSSRGQGRTYEQYF.

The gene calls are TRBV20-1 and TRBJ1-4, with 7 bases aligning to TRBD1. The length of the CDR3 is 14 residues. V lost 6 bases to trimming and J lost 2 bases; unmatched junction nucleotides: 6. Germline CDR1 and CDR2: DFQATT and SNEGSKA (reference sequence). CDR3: CSALDRVTNEKLFF. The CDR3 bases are TGCAGTGCCCTCGACAGGGTGACTAATGAAAAACTGTTTTTT.

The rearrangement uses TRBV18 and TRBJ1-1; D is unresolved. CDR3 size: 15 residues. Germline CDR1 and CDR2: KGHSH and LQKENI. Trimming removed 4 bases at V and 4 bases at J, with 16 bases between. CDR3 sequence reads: CASSLLDTGTTEAFF. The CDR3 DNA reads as TGTGCCAGCTCACTCCTCGACACGGGAACCACTGAAGCTTTCTTT.

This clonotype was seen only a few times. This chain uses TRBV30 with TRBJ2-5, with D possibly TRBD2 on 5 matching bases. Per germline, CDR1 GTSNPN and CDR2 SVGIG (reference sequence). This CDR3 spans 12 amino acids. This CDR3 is CACTGSSETQYF. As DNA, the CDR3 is TGTGCTTGTACGGGGTCATCGGAGACCCAGTACTTC.

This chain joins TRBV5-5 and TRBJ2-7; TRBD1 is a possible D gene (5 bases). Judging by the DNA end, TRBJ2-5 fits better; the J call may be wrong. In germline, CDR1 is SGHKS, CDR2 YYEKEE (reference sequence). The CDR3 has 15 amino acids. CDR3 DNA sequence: TGTGCCAGCAGCTTGGGGTCAGGGTCGGGAGAGACCCAGTACTTC. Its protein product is CASSLGSGSGETQYF.

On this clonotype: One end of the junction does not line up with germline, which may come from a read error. The CDR3 here is CASSFPSEANVLTF. CDR3 nucleotides: TGTGCCAGCAGTTTCCCCTCTGAGGCCAACGTCCTGACTTTC. This chain uses TRBV28 with TRBJ2-6, with D unresolved. Germline CDR1 MDHEN, CDR2 SYDVKM. This CDR3 is 14 amino acids long. Full variable domain (outside the CDR3, taken from reference TRBV28 and TRBJ2-6): DVKVTQSSRYLVKRTGEKVFLECVQDMDHENMFWYRQDPGLGLRLIYFSYDVKMKEKGDIPEGYSVSREKKERFSLILESASTNQTSMYLCASSFPSEANVLTFGAGSRLTVL.

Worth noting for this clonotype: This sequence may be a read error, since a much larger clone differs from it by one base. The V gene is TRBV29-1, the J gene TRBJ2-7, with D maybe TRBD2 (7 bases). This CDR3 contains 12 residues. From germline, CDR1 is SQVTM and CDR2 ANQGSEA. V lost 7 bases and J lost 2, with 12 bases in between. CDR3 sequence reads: CSAGGTTYEQYF. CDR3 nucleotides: TGCAGCGCCGGGGGGACAACCTACGAGCAGTACTTC.

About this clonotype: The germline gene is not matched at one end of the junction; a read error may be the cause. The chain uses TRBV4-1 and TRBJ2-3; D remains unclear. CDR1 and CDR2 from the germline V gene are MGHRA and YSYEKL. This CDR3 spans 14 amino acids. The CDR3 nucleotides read TGCGCCAGCAGCCGCATCAGTAGCACAGATACGCGGTATTTT. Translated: CASSRISSTDTRYF.

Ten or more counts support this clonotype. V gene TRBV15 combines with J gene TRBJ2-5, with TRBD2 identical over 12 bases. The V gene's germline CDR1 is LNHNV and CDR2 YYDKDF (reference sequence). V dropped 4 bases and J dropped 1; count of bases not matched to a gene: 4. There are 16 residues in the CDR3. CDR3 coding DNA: TGTGCCACCAGCATAGGACTAGCGGGGTCCCAAGAGACCCAGTACTTC. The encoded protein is CATSIGLAGSQETQYF.

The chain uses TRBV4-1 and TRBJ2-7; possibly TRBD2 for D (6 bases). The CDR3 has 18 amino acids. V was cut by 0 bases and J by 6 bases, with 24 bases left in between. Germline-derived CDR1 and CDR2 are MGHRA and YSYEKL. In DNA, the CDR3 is TGCGCCAGCAGCCAAGATATAGGCTACGCGGGGAGGCTTGGCGAGCAGTACTTC. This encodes CASSQDIGYAGRLGEQYF.

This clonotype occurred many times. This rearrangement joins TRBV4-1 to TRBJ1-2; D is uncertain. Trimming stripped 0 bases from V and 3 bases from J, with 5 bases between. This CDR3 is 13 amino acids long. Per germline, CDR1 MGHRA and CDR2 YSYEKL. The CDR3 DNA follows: TGCGCCAGCAGCCAAGAGGGAGACTATGGCTACACCTTC. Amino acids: CASSQEGDYGYTF.

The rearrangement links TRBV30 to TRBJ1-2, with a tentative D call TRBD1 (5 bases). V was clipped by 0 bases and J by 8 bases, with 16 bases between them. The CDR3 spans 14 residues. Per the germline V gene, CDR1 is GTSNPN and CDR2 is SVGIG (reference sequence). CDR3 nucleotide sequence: TGTGCCTGGAGTGTAAAAGCGGGGGAATGGGGCTACACCTTC. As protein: CAWSVKAGEWGYTF.

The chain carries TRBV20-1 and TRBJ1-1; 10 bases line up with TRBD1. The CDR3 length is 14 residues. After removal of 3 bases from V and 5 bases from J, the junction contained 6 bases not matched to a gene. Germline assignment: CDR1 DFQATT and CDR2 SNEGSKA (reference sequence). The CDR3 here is CSARSDRGRTEAFF. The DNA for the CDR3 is TGCAGTGCTAGGTCCGACAGGGGGCGAACTGAAGCTTTCTTT.